The 4 T cell receptor beta chains given below trace back to one sample, sequenced in a study of blood T cell repertoires in COVID-19. Sequencing used immunoSEQ multiplex PCR; TCRdb keeps in-frame clones, though not all of them. The data hold 110,000 or so clones, with approximately 85% observed a single time. Source material: peripheral blood. The receptors were sampled from a woman aged 55 to 70 with COVID-19, enrolled during active disease.

V usage is TRBV27 and J usage is TRBJ2-7, with 10 positions matching TRBD1. The CDR3 is 15 amino acids. Trimming at V came to 4 bases and at J to 3 bases, leaving 6 bases not matched to a gene. Germline V gene data show CDR1 as MNHEY and CDR2 as SMNVEV (reference sequence). The CDR3 here is CASSSGTGVGYEQYF. The CDR3 DNA reads TGTGCCAGCAGTTCCGGGACAGGGGTTGGCTACGAGCAGTACTTC.

V is TRBV16 and J is TRBJ2-3; D gene ambiguous. The germline V gene has CDR1 KGHSY and CDR2 FQNENV. V was trimmed by 1 base and J by 6 bases, leaving 11 bases between them. This CDR3 is 14 amino acids long. The CDR3 DNA reads TGTGCCAGCAGCCAATGGAGAGAAGTGGATACGCAGTATTTT. It is translated as CASSQWREVDTQYF.

This clone has a handful of counts. The chain has TRBV14 and TRBJ2-1, with TRBD1 identical over 9 bases. Looked up from germline, CDR1 is SGHDN and CDR2 is FVKESK. The V and J ends lost 2 bases and 7 bases, in that order; junction bases with no gene match: 9. This CDR3 region has 16 residues. The chain's CDR3 is CASSQRPGTGLNEQFF. The CDR3 DNA reads TGTGCCAGCAGCCAACGGCCCGGGACAGGGTTGAATGAGCAGTTCTTC.

The gene calls are TRBV7-9 and TRBJ2-7, with 7 bases identical to TRBD1. CDR3 size: 17 residues. Germline V gene lookup returns CDR1 SEHNR and CDR2 FQNEAQ (reference sequence). V shed 5 bases and J 2 bases; nucleotides not matched to a gene: 15. Written as DNA, the CDR3 is TGTGCCAGCAGCCCCGCCCTAGGGGGCCGGCGCACCTACGAGCAGTACTTC. This translates into CASSPALGGRRTYEQYF.